A selection of T cell receptor beta chains follows, all from one sample in a study of tumor and adjacent non-tumor tissue in lung cancer. Each CDR3 protein is one row after TCRdb ran MiXCR on the multiplex PCR reads. Of more than 85,000 distinct CDR3 sequences in the sample, roughly 73% were seen once. Sequencing was performed on lung tumor tissue. These receptors were taken from an older woman with non-small cell lung cancer. Each CDR3 is given with its conserved first and last residue. D genes are given only for firm matches. The size of a clone is reported for some rows only, either as once, few or many, or as a class for expanded clones.

TRBV11-1	NA	12	TRBJ2-7	NA	CASSLNYGEQHF	TGTGCCAGCAGCTTAAATTACGGGGAGCAGCACTTC
TRBV29-1	TRBD1	13	TRBJ2-1	NA	CSSRQGQDNEQFF	TGCAGCTCTCGACAGGGTCAGGACAATGAGCAGTTCTTC
TRBV19	NA	18	TRBJ2-1	NA	CASSIGYLSDGSYNEQFF	TGTGCCAGTAGTATAGGGTACCTTAGCGATGGATCCTACAATGAGCAGTTCTTC
TRBV6-6	TRBD2	16	TRBJ2-3	NA	CASSLLGGWGTDTPHF	TGTGCCAGCAGTCTCCTCGGGGGGTGGGGCACAGATACGCCGCATTTT
TRBV20-1	NA	16	TRBJ2-7	NA	CSARGGSGDITYAQYF	TGCAGTGCTAGAGGTGGGAGCGGGGACATCACCTACGCGCAGTACTTC
TRBV20-1	TRBD1	15	TRBJ2-3	many	CSAGKTGARTDTQYF	TGCAGTGCTGGAAAGACAGGGGCGAGGACAGATACGCAGTATTTT
TRBV11-2	TRBD1	14	TRBJ2-1	NA	CASSPRTGYNEQFF	TGTGCCAGCAGCCCGCGGACAGGGTACAATGAGCAGTTCTTC
TRBV11-2	NA	15	TRBJ2-3	few	CASSLESRGGNTQYF	TGTGCCAGCAGCTTAGAGTCCCGAGGTGGGAACACGCAGTATTTT
TRBV28	TRBD1	15	TRBJ2-5	few	CASSSGTGVEETQYF	TGTGCCAGCAGTTCAGGGACAGGGGTAGAAGAGACCCAGTACTTC
TRBV11-2	NA	15	TRBJ1-5	NA	CASSLKRGADQPQHF	TGTGCCAGCAGCTTAAAGCGCGGTGCCGATCAGCCCCAGCATTTT
TRBV11-2	NA	18	TRBJ1-6	NA	CASSLAGSTWGLHLPLHF	TGTGCCAGCAGCTTAGCGGGATCAACATGGGGCCTTCATTTACCCCTCCACTTT
TRBV20-1	NA	16	TRBJ2-3	once	CSAASRDPDSTDTQYF	TGCAGTGCGGCCAGCAGAGACCCGGACAGTACAGATACGCAGTATTTT
TRBV28	NA	15	TRBJ1-1	NA	CASSLLHPIYTEVFF	TGTGCCAGCAGTTTATTGCATCCTATCTACACTGAAGTTTTCTTT
TRBV6-5	TRBD2	16	TRBJ2-2	many	CASRLAGGDSTGELFF	TGTGCCAGCAGGCTAGCGGGGGGGGACAGTACCGGGGAGCTGTTTTTT
TRBV28	TRBD1	14	TRBJ2-7	NA	CVSSLGTGGNEQYF	TGTGTCAGCAGTTTAGGGACAGGGGGCAACGAGCAGTACTTC
TRBV12-3/TRBV12-4	NA	14	TRBJ1-1	NA	CASTHGAQGRDAFF	TGTGCCAGCACCCATGGGGCTCAGGGCCGGGACGCTTTCTTT
TRBV4-2	TRBD2	17	TRBJ2-1	NA	CANSQAITSGGMNEQFF	TGTGCCAACAGCCAGGCAATCACTAGCGGGGGGATGAATGAACAGTTCTTC
TRBV6-1	NA	15	TRBJ2-5	NA	CASSGGSSIRETQHF	TGTGCCAGCAGTGGGGGAAGCTCCATTCGGGAGACCCAACACTTC
TRBV28	NA	14	TRBJ1-2	NA	CASNLHRDLGGYTF	TGTGCCAGCAATTTACACAGGGATCTGGGGGGCTACACCTTC
TRBV6-6	NA	14	TRBJ1-1	NA	CTSSQYSSNTDAFF	TGTACCAGCAGCCAATACTCAAGTAACACTGATGCTTTCTTT
TRBV20-1	NA	12	TRBJ1-2	NA	CSAILDRNGYTF	TGCAGTGCTATATTAGACAGGAATGGCTACACCTTC
TRBV11-3	TRBD2	17	TRBJ2-1	NA	CASSLELTSGSRIEEFF	TGTGCCAGCAGCCTAGAGTTGACTAGCGGGAGCCGCATTGAGGAGTTCTTC
TRBV28	NA	15	TRBJ1-1	many	CASSFPTRRNTEAFF	TGTGCCAGCAGTTTCCCCACTCGCAGGAACACTGAAGCTTTCTTT
TRBV11-1	TRBD1	15	TRBJ1-2	NA	CACSTGQEAGYGYTF	TGTGCATGCAGCACTGGACAGGAGGCAGGGTATGGCTACACCTTC
TRBV11-2	NA	14	TRBJ1-6	NA	CASSLEAGNSSLDF	TGTGCCAGCAGCTTAGAAGCAGGTAATTCATCCCTCGACTTT
TRBV4-3	NA	15	TRBJ2-5	NA	CANSRLRDSHETQYF	TGCGCCAACAGCCGACTCCGGGACTCACATGAGACACAGTACTTC
TRBV28	NA	15	TRBJ1-5	once	CASSQIRTNIKPQHF	TGTGCCAGCAGCCAGATACGGACTAACATTAAGCCCCAGCATTTT
TRBV6-1	NA	15	TRBJ2-6	NA	CASSHKSSGANVLTF	TGTGCCAGCAGTCATAAGAGCTCTGGGGCCAACGTCCTGACTTTC
TRBV28	NA	17	TRBJ2-4	NA	CASSLPDSGTAKKIQCF	TGTGCCAGCAGTTTACCCGACTCTGGAACAGCCAAAAAAATTCAGTGCTTC
TRBV11-2	TRBD2	15	TRBJ2-7	NA	CARRYGTSGSYEQYF	TGTGCCAGGAGATACGGGACTAGCGGGAGCTATGAGCAGTACTTC
TRBV11-3	NA	13	TRBJ1-2	NA	CANSLGRDFGYTF	TGTGCCAACAGCTTAGGCAGGGATTTTGGCTACACCTTC
TRBV13	NA	19	TRBJ2-1	NA	CASSLGLVGVLSVSNEQFF	TGTGCCAGCAGCTTAGGCCTAGTGGGAGTTTTGTCAGTTTCTAATGAGCAGTTTTTC
TRBV7-3	NA	15	TRBJ2-7	NA	CASSLLPGTSYEQYF	TGTGCCAGCAGCTTATTGCCAGGCACCTCCTACGAGCAGTACTTC
TRBV20-1	NA	14	TRBJ2-1	NA	CSARRLSEYSEQFF	TGCAGTGCTAGAAGACTATCGGAATACAGTGAGCAGTTCTTC
TRBV14	TRBD1	17	TRBJ1-1	many	CASSQDLGTGVNTEAFF	TGTGCCAGCAGCCAAGACTTAGGGACAGGGGTGAACACTGAAGCTTTCTTT
TRBV6-5	NA	17	TRBJ1-5	many	CASSEKGADGIRSPQHF	TGTGCCAGCAGTGAAAAAGGGGCGGACGGGATTAGATCGCCCCAGCATTTT
TRBV6-1	NA	13	TRBJ1-1	many	CASSESENTEAFF	TGTGCCAGCAGTGAATCCGAGAACACTGAAGCTTTCTTT
TRBV7-9	NA	10	TRBJ2-1	NA	CATGANEQSF	TGTGCCACGGGGGCGAATGAGCAGTCCTTC
TRBV11-2	NA	17	TRBJ2-1	NA	CVISPLLGGGHDNEQFF	TGTGTCATCAGCCCCCTCTTAGGGGGGGGACACGACAATGAGCAGTTCTTC
TRBV6-2/TRBV6-3	NA	17	TRBJ1-2	NA	CAGSYSKIRYGYHGYTF	TGTGCCGGCAGTTACTCGAAAATCCGATACGGGTACCATGGCTACACCTTC
TRBV11-2	NA	13	TRBJ2-1	NA	CACSLDPQGMQFF	TGTGCCTGCAGCTTAGATCCACAGGGTATGCAATTCTTC
TRBV11-1	NA	14	TRBJ1-2	few	CARSSQGPLYGYTF	TGTGCCCGTAGCTCACAGGGTCCGCTCTATGGCTACACCTTC